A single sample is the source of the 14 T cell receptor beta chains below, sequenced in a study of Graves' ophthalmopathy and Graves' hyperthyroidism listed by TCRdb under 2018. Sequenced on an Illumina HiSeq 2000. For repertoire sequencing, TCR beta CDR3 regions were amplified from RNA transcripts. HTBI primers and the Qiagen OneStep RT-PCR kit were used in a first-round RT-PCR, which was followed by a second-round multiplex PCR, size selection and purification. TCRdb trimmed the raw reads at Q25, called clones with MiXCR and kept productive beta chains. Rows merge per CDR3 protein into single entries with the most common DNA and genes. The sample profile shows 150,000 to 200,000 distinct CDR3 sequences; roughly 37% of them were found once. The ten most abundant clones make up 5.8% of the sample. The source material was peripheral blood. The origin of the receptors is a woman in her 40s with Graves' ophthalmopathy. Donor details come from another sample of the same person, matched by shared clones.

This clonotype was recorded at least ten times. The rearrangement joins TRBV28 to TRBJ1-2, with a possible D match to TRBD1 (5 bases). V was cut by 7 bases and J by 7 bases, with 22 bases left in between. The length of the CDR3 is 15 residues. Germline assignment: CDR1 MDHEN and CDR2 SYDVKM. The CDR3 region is CASIIAIGGWFGYTF. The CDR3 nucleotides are TGTGCCAGCATCATTGCAATCGGGGGATGGTTTGGCTACACCTTC.

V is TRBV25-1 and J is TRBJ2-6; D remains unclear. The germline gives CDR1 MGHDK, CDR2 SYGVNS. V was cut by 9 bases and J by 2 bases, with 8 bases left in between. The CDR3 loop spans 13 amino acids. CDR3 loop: CASGQTGANVLTF. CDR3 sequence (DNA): TGTGCCAGTGGGCAAACTGGGGCCAACGTCCTGACTTTC.

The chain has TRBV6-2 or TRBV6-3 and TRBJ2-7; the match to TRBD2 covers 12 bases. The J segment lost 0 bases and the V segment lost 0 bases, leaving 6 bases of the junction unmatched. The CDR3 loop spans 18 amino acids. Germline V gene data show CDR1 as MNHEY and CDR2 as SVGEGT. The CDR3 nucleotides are TGTGCCAGCAGTTACTCGGGACTAGCGGGTGGAAGCTCCTACGAGCAGTACTTC. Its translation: CASSYSGLAGGSSYEQYF.

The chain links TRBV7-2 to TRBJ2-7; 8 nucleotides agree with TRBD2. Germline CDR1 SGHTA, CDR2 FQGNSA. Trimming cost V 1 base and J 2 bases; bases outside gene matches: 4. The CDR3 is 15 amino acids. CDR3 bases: TGTGCCAGCAGCTTAGTAGCGGGACCCACCTACGAGCAGTACTTC. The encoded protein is CASSLVAGPTYEQYF.

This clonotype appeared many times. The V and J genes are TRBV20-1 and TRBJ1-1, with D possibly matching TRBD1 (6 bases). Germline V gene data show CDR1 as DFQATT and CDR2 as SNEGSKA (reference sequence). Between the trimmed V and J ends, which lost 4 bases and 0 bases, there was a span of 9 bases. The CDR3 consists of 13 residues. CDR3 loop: CSATYRVNTEAFF. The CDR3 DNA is TGCAGTGCTACTTACAGGGTGAACACTGAAGCTTTCTTT.

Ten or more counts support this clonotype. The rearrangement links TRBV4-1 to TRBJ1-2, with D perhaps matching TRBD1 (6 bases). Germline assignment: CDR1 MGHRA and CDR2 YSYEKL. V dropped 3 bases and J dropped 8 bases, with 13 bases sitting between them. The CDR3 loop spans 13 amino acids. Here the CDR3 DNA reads TGCGCCAGCAGCCAGCCTACAGGGATCGGCTACACCTTC. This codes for CASSQPTGIGYTF.

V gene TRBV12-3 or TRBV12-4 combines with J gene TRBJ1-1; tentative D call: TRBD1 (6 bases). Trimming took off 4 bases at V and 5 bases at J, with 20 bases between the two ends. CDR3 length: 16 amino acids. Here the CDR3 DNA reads TGTGCCAGCAGTTCCCCATATAGGGGGTCGGGGACTGAAGCTTTCTTT. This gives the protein CASSSPYRGSGTEAFF.

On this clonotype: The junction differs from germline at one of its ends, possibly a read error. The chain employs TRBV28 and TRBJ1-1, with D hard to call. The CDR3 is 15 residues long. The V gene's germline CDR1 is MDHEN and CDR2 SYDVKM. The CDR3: CANSLSGIANTEAFF. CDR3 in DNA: TGTGCCAACAGTTTAAGCGGAATTGCGAACACTGAAGCTTTCTTT.

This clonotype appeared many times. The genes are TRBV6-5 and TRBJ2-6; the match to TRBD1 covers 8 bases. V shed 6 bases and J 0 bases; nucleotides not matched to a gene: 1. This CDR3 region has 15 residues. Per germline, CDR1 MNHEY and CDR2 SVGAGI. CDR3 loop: CASSTGGSGANVLTF. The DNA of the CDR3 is TGTGCCAGCAGCACAGGGGGCTCTGGGGCCAACGTCCTGACTTTC.

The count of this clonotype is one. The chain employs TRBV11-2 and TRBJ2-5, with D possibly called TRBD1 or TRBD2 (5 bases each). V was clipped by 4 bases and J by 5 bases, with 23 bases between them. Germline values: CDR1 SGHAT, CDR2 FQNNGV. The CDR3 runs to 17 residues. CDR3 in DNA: TGTGCCAGCAGCTACCTGGGGTGGGCAGGGCGAGGGGAGACCCAGTACTTC. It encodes CASSYLGWAGRGETQYF.

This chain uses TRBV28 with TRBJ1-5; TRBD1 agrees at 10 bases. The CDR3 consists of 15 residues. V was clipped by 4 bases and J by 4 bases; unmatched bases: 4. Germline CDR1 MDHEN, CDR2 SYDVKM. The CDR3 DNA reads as TGTGCCAGCAGTTCGACAGGGGGCTGGAATCAGCCCCAGCATTTT. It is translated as CASSSTGGWNQPQHF.

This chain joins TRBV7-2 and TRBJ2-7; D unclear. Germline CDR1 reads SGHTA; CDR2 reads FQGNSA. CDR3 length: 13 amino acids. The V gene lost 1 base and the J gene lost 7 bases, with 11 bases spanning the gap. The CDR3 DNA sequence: TGTGCCAGCAGCTTAGGTACTGTGTGGGAGCAGTACTTC. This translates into CASSLGTVWEQYF.

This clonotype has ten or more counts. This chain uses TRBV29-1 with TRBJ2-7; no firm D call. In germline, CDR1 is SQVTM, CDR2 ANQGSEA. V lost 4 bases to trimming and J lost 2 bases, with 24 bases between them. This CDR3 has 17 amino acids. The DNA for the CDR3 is TGCAGCGTTGGAATGGATTGGACCGGGTTTCCGACCTACGAGCAGTACTTC. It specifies CSVGMDWTGFPTYEQYF.

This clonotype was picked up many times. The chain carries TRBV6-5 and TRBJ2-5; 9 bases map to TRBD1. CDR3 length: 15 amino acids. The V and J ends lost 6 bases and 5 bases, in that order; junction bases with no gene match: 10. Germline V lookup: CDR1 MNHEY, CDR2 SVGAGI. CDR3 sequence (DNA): TGTGCCAGCAGCTGGACACAGGGGGCGAGGGAGACCCAGTACTTC. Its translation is CASSWTQGARETQYF.